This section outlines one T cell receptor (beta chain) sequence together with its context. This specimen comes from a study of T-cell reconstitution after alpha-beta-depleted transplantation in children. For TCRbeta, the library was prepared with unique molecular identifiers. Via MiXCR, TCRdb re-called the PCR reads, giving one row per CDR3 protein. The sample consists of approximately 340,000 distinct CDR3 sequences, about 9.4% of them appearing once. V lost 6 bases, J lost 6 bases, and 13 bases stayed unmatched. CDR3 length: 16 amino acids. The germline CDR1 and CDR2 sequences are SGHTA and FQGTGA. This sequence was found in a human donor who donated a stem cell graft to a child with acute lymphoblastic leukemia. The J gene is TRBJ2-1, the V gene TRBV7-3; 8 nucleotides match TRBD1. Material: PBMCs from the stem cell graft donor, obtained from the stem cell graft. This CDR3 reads CASSSHGGQGVNEQFF. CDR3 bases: TGTGCCAGCAGTTCTCATGGCGGACAGGGAGTCAATGAGCAGTTCTTC.